This T cell receptor (beta chain) was found in a study of T cell clonotyping in hematopoietic cell transplantation. The germline gives CDR1 LNHDA, CDR2 SQIVND (reference sequence). V was cut by 5 bases and J by 5 bases, with 12 bases left in between. The CDR3 covers 13 residues. The data were produced by immunoSEQ multiplex PCR, yet TCRdb's version contains in-frame clones alone and is incomplete. The data show about 50,000 clones, around 84% seen once. Time point: recipient sample about 28 days before transplant, after cytoreduction. As for this clone: Its antigen is currently unknown.

Study-wide results and caveats: Higher Inverse Simpson Index values in graft donor and pretransplant recipient predicted broader posttransplant TCR diversity.

The starting material was peripheral blood mononuclear cells, obtained before stem cell transplant. The receptor comes from a man aged 60 to 69 with biphenotypic leukemia. Some clones in this sample may be carry-over from other donors' samples. The rearrangement uses TRBV19 and TRBJ2-5; D call uncertain. This chain's CDR3 is CASSSLVGETQYF. The CDR3, as DNA: TGTGCCAGTAGTTCCTTGGTCGGGGAGACCCAGTACTTC. The variable domain in full, with the rest retrieved from reference TRBV19 and TRBJ2-5, is DGGITQSPKYLFRKEGQNVTLSCEQNLNHDAMYWYRQDPGQGLRLIYYSQIVNDFQKGDIAEGYSVSREKKESFPLTVTSAQKNPTAFYLCASSSLVGETQYFGPGTRLLVL.